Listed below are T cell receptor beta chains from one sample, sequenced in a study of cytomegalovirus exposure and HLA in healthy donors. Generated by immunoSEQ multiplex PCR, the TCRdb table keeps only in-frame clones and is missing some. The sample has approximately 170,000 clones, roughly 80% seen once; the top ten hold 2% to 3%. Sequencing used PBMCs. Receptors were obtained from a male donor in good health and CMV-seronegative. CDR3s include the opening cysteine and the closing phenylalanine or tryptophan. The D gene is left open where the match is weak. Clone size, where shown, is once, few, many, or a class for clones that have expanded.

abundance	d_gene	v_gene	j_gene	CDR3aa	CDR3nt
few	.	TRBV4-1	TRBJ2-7	CASSQEGGSSYEQYF	TGCGCCAGCAGCCAAGAAGGTGGGAGCTCCTACGAGCAGTACTTC
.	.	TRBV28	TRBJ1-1	CASSFLLNTEAFF	TGTGCCAGCAGTTTTTTATTGAACACTGAAGCTTTCTTT
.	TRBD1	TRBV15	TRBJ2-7	CATSRRQGYEQYF	TGTGCCACCAGCAGACGACAGGGCTACGAGCAGTACTTC
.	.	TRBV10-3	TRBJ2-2	CAISVGGAANTGELFF	TGTGCCATCAGCGTAGGGGGGGCTGCGAACACCGGGGAGCTGTTTTTT
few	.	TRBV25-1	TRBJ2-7	CASSGPGGESSYEQYF	TGTGCCAGCAGTGGGCCCGGCGGGGAGAGCTCCTACGAGCAGTACTTC
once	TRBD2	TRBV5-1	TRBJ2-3	CASSSTSGRSDTQYF	TGCGCCAGCAGCTCGACTAGCGGGAGGTCAGATACGCAGTATTTT
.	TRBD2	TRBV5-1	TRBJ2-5	CASSLATSGRETQYF	TGCGCCAGCAGCTTGGCCACTAGCGGGAGGGAGACCCAGTACTTC
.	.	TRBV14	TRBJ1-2	CASSTTGGGGYTF	TGTGCCAGCAGCACCACGGGCGGGGGTGGCTACACCTTC
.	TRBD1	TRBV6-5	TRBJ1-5	CASSYTTGGNQPQHF	TGTGCCAGCAGTTACACAACAGGGGGGAATCAGCCCCAGCATTTT
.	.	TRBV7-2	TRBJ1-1	CASSLAGMVSTEAFF	TGTGCCAGCAGCTTAGCCGGGATGGTATCAACTGAAGCTTTCTTT
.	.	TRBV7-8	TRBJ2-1	CASSLETAWGHPSYNEQFF	TGTGCCAGCAGCTTAGAAACGGCCTGGGGCCACCCCTCCTACAATGAGCAGTTCTTC
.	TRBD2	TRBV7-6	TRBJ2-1	CASSLTGLEYNEQFF	TGTGCCAGCAGCTTAACGGGACTAGAATACAATGAGCAGTTCTTC
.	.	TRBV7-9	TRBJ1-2	CASSRLINYGYTF	TGTGCCAGCAGCCGACTGATTAATTATGGCTACACCTTC
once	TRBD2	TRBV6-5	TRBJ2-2	CASRPGTSVGGELFF	TGTGCCAGCAGGCCCGGGACTAGCGTCGGCGGGGAGCTGTTTTTT
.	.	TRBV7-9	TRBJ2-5	CASRGPRGVLETQYF	TGTGCCAGCAGAGGGCCCAGGGGGGTCCTTGAGACCCAGTACTTC
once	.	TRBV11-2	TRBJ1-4	CASRTTPGVNEKLFF	TGTGCCAGCAGAACTACTCCAGGGGTTAATGAAAAACTGTTTTTT
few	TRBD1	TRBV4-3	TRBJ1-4	CASSHLRTGSDEKLFF	TGCGCCAGCAGCCACCTACGGACAGGGTCAGATGAAAAACTGTTTTTT
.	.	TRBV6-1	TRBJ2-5	CASGGTGSSTQYF	TGTGCCAGCGGAGGAACAGGGAGCTCAACCCAGTACTTC
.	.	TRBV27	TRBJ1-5	CASSLQGQNNQPQHF	TGTGCCAGCAGTTTACAGGGGCAAAACAATCAGCCCCAGCATTTT
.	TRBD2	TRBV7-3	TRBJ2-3	CASSPRAGDTDTQYF	TGTGCCAGCAGCCCGCGTGCGGGAGACACAGATACGCAGTATTTT
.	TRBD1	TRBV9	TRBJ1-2	CASSVDRQGYGYPF	TGTGCCAGCAGCGTAGATCGACAGGGGTATGGCTACCCCTTC
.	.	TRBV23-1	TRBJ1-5	CASRKDRRHQPQHF	TGCGCCAGCAGGAAGGACAGAAGGCATCAGCCCCAGCATTTT